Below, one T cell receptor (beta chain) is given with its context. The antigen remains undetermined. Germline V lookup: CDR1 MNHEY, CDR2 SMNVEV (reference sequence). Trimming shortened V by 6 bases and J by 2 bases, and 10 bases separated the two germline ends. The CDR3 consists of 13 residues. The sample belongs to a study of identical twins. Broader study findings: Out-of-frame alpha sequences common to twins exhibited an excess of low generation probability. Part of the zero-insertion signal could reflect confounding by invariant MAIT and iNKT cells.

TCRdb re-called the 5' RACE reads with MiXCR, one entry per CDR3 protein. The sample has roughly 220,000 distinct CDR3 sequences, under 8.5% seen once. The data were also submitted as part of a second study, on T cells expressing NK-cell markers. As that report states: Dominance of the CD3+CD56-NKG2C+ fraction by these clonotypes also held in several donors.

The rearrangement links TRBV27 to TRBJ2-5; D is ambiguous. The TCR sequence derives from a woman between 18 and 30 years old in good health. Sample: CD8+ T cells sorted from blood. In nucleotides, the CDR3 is TGTGCCAGCAGGAACGAGGCACAAGAGACCCAGTACTTC. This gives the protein CASRNEAQETQYF.